Listed below are T cell receptor beta chains from one sample, sequenced in a study of long-term antiretroviral therapy in people with HIV. Profiling relied on immunoSEQ multiplex PCR, and the TCRdb table lists in-frame clones only, not all of them. The sample holds under 45,000 clones, around 85% seen once. The sample was unsorted PBMCs, taken 1.2 years after starting antiretroviral therapy. These receptor sequences come from a woman in her forties or fifties with HIV. CDR3s include the opening cysteine and the closing phenylalanine or tryptophan. The D gene is left open where the match is weak.

J,D,V,DNA,CDR3
TRBJ1-5,-,TRBV28,TGTGCCAGCAGGACACACAGGCGGGGGGCAAGCAATCAGCCCCAGCATTTT,CASRTHRRGASNQPQHF
TRBJ2-3,TRBD2,TRBV5-6,TGTGCCAGCAGCTTGGCCCGGGGGGGCCTGACAGATACGCAGTATTTT,CASSLARGGLTDTQYF
TRBJ2-7,-,TRBV6-5,TGTGCCAGCAGTTATTCCAGGTCGGCCTACGAGCAGTACTTC,CASSYSRSAYEQYF
TRBJ2-3,-,TRBV4-2,TGTGCCAGCAGCTCGGCCGCCCTAAGCACAGATACGCAGTATTTT,CASSSAALSTDTQYF
TRBJ1-5,TRBD1,TRBV7-6,TGTGCCAGCAGCACGCGACAGGGGTGGGGTCAGCCCCAGCATTTT,CASSTRQGWGQPQHF
TRBJ1-2,-,TRBV27,TGTGCCAGCAGCCTACTAGGAGGCAGCTATGGCTACACCTTC,CASSLLGGSYGYTF
TRBJ2-1,-,TRBV25-1,TGTGCCAGCAGTGATCAGGGCGTTAGCTCGCGCGAGCAGTTCTTC,CASSDQGVSSREQFF
TRBJ2-1,TRBD2,TRBV7-7,TGTGCTAGCAGCCGTACTAGCGGGGGGTACAATGAGCAGTTCTTC,CASSRTSGGYNEQFF
TRBJ1-2,-,TRBV5-8,TGTGCCAGCAGCTTGCTTCGTATTGGAGATGGCTACACCTTC,CASSLLRIGDGYTF
TRBJ1-2,-,TRBV5-4,TGTGCCAGCAGCCGATTAGATGGGGACCGACGAGAATCCACCTTC,CASSRLDGDRRESTF
TRBJ1-3,-,TRBV30,TGTGCCTGGAGTCAAAACCGAATGTACTCTGGAAACACCATATATTTT,CAWSQNRMYSGNTIYF